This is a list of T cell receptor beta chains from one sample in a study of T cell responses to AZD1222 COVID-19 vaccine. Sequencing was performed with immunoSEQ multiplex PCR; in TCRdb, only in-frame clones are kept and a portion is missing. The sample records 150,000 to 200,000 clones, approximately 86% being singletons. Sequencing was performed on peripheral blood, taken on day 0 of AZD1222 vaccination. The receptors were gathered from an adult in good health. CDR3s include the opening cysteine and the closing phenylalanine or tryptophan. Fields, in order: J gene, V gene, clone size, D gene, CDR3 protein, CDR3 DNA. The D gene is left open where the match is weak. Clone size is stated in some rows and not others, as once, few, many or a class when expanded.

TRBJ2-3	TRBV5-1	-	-	CASSPRTAFSTDTQYF	TGCGCCAGCAGCCCTAGGACAGCTTTCAGCACAGATACGCAGTATTTT
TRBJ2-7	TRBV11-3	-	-	CASSLSESSYEQYF	TGTGCCAGCAGCTTATCTGAGAGCTCCTACGAGCAGTACTTC
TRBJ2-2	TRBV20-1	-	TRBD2	CSASKGGSYTGELFF	TGCAGTGCTAGTAAGGGCGGGAGCTACACCGGGGAGCTGTTTTTT
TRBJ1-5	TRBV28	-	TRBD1	CASSLSGQGGQPQHF	TGTGCCAGCAGTTTATCGGGACAGGGAGGTCAGCCCCAGCATTTT
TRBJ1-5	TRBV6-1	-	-	CASSEDNRNQPQHF	TGTGCCAGCAGTGAGGACAATCGCAATCAGCCCCAGCATTTT
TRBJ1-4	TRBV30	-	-	CAWSRSGEKLFF	TGTGCCTGGAGTCGATCGGGGGAAAAACTGTTTTTT
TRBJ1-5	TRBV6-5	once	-	CASSHGTDRRQPQHF	TGTGCCAGCAGTCACGGGACCGACAGGCGTCAGCCCCAGCATTTT
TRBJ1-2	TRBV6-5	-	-	CASRGYGRNYGYTF	TGTGCCAGCAGAGGATACGGCCGAAACTATGGCTACACCTTC
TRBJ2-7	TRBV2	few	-	CASNWGVRGLEQYF	TGTGCCAGCAATTGGGGGGTCAGGGGACTGGAGCAGTACTTC
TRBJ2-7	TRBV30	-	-	CAWRWGRGDDEQYF	TGTGCCTGGAGATGGGGGAGAGGTGATGACGAGCAGTACTTC
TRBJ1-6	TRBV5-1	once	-	CASSLDGGGSPLHF	TGCGCCAGCAGCTTGGATGGGGGTGGTTCACCCCTCCACTTT
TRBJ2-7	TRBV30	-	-	CALGYSFFYEQYF	TGTGCCTTGGGGTATAGCTTTTTCTACGAGCAGTACTTC
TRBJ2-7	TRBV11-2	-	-	CASSLGQGSSYEQYF	TGTGCCAGCAGCTTAGGGCAGGGGAGCTCCTACGAGCAGTACTTC
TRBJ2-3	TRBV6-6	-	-	CASSYVGDTQYF	TGTGCCAGCAGTTATGTTGGAGATACGCAGTATTTT
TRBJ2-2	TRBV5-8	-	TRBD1	CASSGATSGQIYGELFF	TGTGCCAGCAGCGGGGCCACCTCGGGACAGATTTACGGGGAGCTGTTTTTT
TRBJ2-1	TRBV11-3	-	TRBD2	CASSLGSGTSGSNEQFF	TGTGCCAGCAGCTTAGGGTCCGGGACTAGCGGGAGTAATGAGCAGTTCTTC
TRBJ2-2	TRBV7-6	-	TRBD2	CASSPTSANTGELFF	TGTGCCAGCAGCCCTACTAGCGCCAACACCGGGGAGCTGTTTTTT
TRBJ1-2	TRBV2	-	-	CASSGRSDRAYGYTF	TGTGCCAGCAGTGGTCGATCCGATCGGGCCTATGGCTACACCTTC
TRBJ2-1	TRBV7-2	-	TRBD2	CASSLDREGTNEQFF	TGTGCCAGCAGCTTAGACCGGGAGGGCACCAATGAGCAGTTCTTC
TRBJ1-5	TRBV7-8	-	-	CASSLDYQPQHF	TGTGCCAGCAGCTTAGATTATCAGCCCCAGCATTTT
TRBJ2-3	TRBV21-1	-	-	CASRGGTSGSSDTQYF	TGTGCCAGCAGGGGAGGGACTAGCGGGAGCTCAGATACGCAGTATTTT
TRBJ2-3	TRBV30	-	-	CAWRAGTYFTDTQYF	TGTGCCTGGAGGGCCGGGACATACTTCACAGATACGCAGTATTTT
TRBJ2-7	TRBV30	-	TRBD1	CAWSPTGGSYEQYF	TGTGCCTGGAGTCCAACAGGGGGTTCCTACGAGCAGTACTTC
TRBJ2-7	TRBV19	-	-	CASSIGTVSEQYF	TGTGCCAGTAGTATAGGGACAGTCTCCGAGCAGTACTTC
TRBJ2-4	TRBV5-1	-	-	CASSLWVGDLAKNIQYF	TGCGCCAGCAGCTTGTGGGTGGGGGATCTAGCCAAAAACATTCAGTACTTC
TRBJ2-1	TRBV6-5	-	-	CASLYNEQFF	TGTGCCAGCCTATACAATGAGCAGTTCTTC
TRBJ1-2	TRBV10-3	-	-	CAISESATGPYGYTF	TGTGCCATCAGTGAGTCCGCTACAGGTCCCTATGGCTACACCTTC
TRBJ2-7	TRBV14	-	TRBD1	CASSDDRDLSYEQYF	TGTGCCAGCAGCGACGACAGGGACCTCTCCTACGAGCAGTACTTC
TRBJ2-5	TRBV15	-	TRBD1	CATSRGQGAGETQYF	TGTGCCACCAGCAGAGGACAGGGGGCAGGCGAGACCCAGTACTTC
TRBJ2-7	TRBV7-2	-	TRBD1	CASSVGQGNAYEQYF	TGTGCCAGCAGCGTCGGACAGGGGAACGCCTACGAGCAGTACTTC
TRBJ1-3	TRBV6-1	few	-	CASSEVSGGVDTIYF	TGTGCCAGCAGTGAAGTCTCAGGAGGGGTAGACACCATATATTTT
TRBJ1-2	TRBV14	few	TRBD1	CASSQVPGQSYGYTF	TGTGCCAGCAGCCAAGTGCCGGGACAGAGTTATGGCTACACCTTC
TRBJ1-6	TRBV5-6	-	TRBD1	CASSLAGGGGSPLHF	TGTGCCAGCAGCTTGGCAGGGGGCGGAGGGTCACCCCTCCACTTT
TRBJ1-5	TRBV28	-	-	CASREGLNQPQHF	TGTGCCAGCAGAGAAGGTTTGAATCAGCCCCAGCATTTT
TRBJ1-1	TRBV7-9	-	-	CASSLDGHRNTEAFF	TGTGCCAGCAGCTTAGATGGACACAGAAACACTGAAGCTTTCTTT
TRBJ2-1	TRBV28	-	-	CASRRDSYNEQFF	TGTGCCAGCAGAAGGGACTCGTACAATGAGCAGTTCTTC
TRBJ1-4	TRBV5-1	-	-	CASSSRVGNEKLFF	TGCGCCAGCAGCTCCCGGGTAGGGAATGAAAAACTGTTTTTT
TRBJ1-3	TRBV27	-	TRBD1	CASSLGSQGASGNTIYF	TGTGCCAGCAGTTTAGGGTCGCAGGGGGCGTCTGGAAACACCATATATTTT
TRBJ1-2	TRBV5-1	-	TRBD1	CASSPKIGTGVVHGYTF	TGCGCCAGCAGCCCGAAAATTGGGACAGGGGTTGTTCATGGCTACACCTTC
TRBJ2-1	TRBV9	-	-	CASSVVGTSYNEQFF	TGTGCCAGCAGCGTAGTCGGGACCTCCTACAATGAGCAGTTCTTC
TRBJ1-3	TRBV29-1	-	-	CSVEEGKGGNTIYF	TGCAGCGTTGAAGAGGGAAAGGGAGGAAACACCATATATTTT
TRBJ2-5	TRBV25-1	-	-	CASARRGEETQYF	TGTGCCAGCGCCCGAAGGGGGGAAGAGACCCAGTACTTC
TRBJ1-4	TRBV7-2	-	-	CASSLASGDLKLFF	TGTGCCAGCAGCTTAGCCAGCGGGGATCTAAAACTGTTTTTT
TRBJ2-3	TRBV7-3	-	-	CASSPGGGTDTQYF	TGTGCCAGCAGCCCCGGGGGTGGAACAGATACGCAGTATTTT
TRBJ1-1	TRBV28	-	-	CASSFLLQGGTEAFF	TGTGCCAGCAGTTTTCTGTTACAAGGGGGGACTGAAGCTTTCTTT
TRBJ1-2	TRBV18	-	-	CASSPIENYGYTF	TGTGCCAGCTCACCAATCGAGAACTATGGCTACACCTTC
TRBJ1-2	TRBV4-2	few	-	CASSQETGTPYGYTF	TGTGCCAGCAGCCAAGAGACAGGCACACCCTATGGCTACACCTTC
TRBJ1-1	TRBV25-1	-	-	CASSGRSINTEAFF	TGTGCCAGCAGTGGACGAAGTATCAACACTGAAGCTTTCTTT
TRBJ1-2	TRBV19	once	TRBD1	CASEDQGDFNYGYTF	TGTGCCAGTGAGGACCAGGGGGATTTTAACTATGGCTACACCTTC
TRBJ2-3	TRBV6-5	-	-	CASTIGTPRRDTQYF	TGTGCCAGTACAATAGGGACCCCACGAAGAGATACGCAGTATTTT
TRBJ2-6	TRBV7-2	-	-	CASSPTGGSAGANVLTF	TGTGCCAGCAGCCCGACCGGGGGATCAGCCGGGGCCAACGTCCTGACTTTC
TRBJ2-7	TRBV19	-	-	CASSHYRDGRYEQYF	TGTGCCAGTAGTCATTACCGGGACGGACGCTACGAGCAGTACTTC
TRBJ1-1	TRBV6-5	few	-	CASRRQMNTEAFF	TGTGCCAGCAGACGACAGATGAACACTGAAGCTTTCTTT
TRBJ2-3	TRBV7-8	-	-	CASSLAPPGDTDTQYF	TGTGCCAGCAGCTTAGCGCCCCCAGGGGATACAGATACGCAGTATTTT
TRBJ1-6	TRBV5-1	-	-	CASRAQEINNSPLHF	TGCGCCAGCAGGGCACAGGAGATCAATAATTCACCCCTCCACTTT
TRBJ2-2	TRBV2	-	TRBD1	CASRRDRGEGTGELFF	TGTGCCAGCAGACGGGACAGGGGGGAAGGGACCGGGGAGCTGTTTTTT
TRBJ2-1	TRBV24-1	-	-	CATAGRAHEQFF	TGTGCCACCGCCGGGCGCGCCCATGAGCAGTTCTTC